The clone carrying this T cell receptor beta chain has more than one count but fewer than ten. This record belongs to a study of human T cells and chemical hapten exposure. In the study overall: 2% DPC applied to a 2 cm by 2 cm arm area sensitized donors. Scalp application of diphenylcyclopropenone was performed weekly in patients across the entire roughly 25-week study. TCR yield per sample varied, mainly due to pooled library volumes.

TCRdb recomputed calls from the RACE reads with MiXCR, one row per CDR3 protein. The sample consists of about 84,000 distinct CDR3 sequences, about a tenth of them appearing once. Stated time point: patch test 3, about 24 weeks after DPC sensitization. Described treatment: therapeutic diphenylcyclopropenone sensitization with weekly scalp DPC. This CDR3 has 15 amino acids. Unmatched junction bases numbered 5, after V lost 1 base and J lost 10 bases. The V gene's germline CDR1 is SGHTA and CDR2 FQGNSA. The genes are TRBV7-2 and TRBJ2-1; 12 bases fit TRBD2. The TCR comes from a woman between 50 and 59 years old with alopecia areata. Some clones in this sample may be carry-over from other donors' samples. The sequenced sample was whole blood, obtained in connection with sensitization to the hapten diphenylcyclopropenone (DPC). The CDR3 loop reads CASSLVDLAGGEQFF. The DNA of the CDR3 is TGTGCCAGCAGCTTAGTTGACCTAGCGGGAGGGGAGCAGTTCTTC.